The rows below give T cell receptor beta chains drawn from one sample of a study of blood T cell repertoires in COVID-19. Clones were sequenced by immunoSEQ multiplex PCR, and TCRdb holds only the in-frame ones, with some missing. The sample lists more than 95,000 clones, 87% occurring once. The sample was peripheral blood. The receptor set was obtained from a man aged 50-59 years in a cohort sampled during active COVID-19. CDR3s leave out the opening cysteine and the closing phenylalanine or tryptophan.

V gene | CDR3 protein
TRBV29-1 | SVEIDRGAGETQY
TRBV7-9 | ASSLSAGWGFDPEAF
TRBV7-2 | ASSLVQLSSPQH
TRBV7-3 | ASSPTAETEAF
TRBV6-1 | ASSDSLNQPQH
TRBV4-2 | ASSQEAGGSDTQY
TRBV20-1 | SASYQGPDSPLH
TRBV5-4 | ASSGGTGEQF
TRBV19 | ASSIGGTNEKLF
TRBV7-9 | ASSLAAEQF
TRBV7-9 | ASSPPGPDYNSPLH
TRBV7-2 | ASSLLVNEQF
TRBV5-4 | ASSDLTGFRSNSPLH
TRBV5-8 | ASSLGQGAYEQY
TRBV3-1/TRBV3-2 | ASSQRGGPNTGELF
TRBV5-1 | ASIRAGGPYNEQF
TRBV5-1 | ASSGGFTGELF
TRBV19 | ASSADRAALAKNIQY
TRBV2 | ASQLEGGPIYEQY
TRBV3-1/TRBV3-2 | ASSRRTSGGRETQY
TRBV19 | ASRGQGYGYT
TRBV2 | ASSGDRGDGYT
TRBV6-5 | ASSSSERPYSPLH
TRBV7-2 | ASSYQQGTYEQY
TRBV5-1 | ASSGGQGAVGELF
TRBV9 | ASSAEGVYNSPLH
TRBV7-6 | ASSLGQGTEAF
TRBV4-1 | ASSQQFSSYNSPLH
TRBV9 | ASSPGVGSGNTIY
TRBV3-1/TRBV3-2 | ASSQYLMAGGGDTQY
TRBV5-1 | ASSLAGNYGYT
TRBV18 | ASSPRRGDGNEQF
TRBV10-3 | AISEGAKQPQH
TRBV6-5 | ASKVRGGVDTQY
TRBV29-1 | SVRRDRSTDTQY
TRBV6-2/TRBV6-3 | ASSYGQGVTDTQY
TRBV7-3 | ASSLLPPLAGGPNGNEQF
TRBV11-2 | ASSSGLAGELF
TRBV3-1/TRBV3-2 | ASSQAPLTNEQF
TRBV6-1 | ASSDPRDKTNTGELF
TRBV19 | ATTGLAKETQY
TRBV28 | ASSLMTGWNYGYT
TRBV6-1 | ASSENQGANYGYT
TRBV7-2 | ASSLFSTIY
TRBV11-3 | ASSQTRSGELF
TRBV7-7 | ASSPVGAGTGELF
TRBV6-5 | ASRSDRGSNQPQH
TRBV10-3 | AISQTPSYEQY
TRBV3-1/TRBV3-2 | ASSQVAGRGGDTQY